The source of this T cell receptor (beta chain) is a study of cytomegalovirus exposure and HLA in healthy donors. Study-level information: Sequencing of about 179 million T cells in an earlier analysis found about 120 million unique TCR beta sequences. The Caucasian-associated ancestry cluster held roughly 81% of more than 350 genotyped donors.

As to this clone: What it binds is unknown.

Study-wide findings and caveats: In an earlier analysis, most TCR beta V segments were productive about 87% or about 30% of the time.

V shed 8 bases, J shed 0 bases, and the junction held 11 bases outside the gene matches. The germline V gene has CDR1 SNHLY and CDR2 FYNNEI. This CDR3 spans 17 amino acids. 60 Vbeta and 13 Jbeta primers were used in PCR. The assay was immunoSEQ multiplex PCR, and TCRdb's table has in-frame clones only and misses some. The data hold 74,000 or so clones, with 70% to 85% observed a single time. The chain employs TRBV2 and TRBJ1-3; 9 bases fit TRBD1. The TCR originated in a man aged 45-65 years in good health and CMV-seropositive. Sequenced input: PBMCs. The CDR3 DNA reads TGTGCCAGCCTACAGGGGCCGGGACAGGGCTCTGGAAACACCATATATTTT. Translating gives CASLQGPGQGSGNTIYF.